This TCR beta chain was observed in a study of coeliac disease. The wider study: The study queried TRBV7-2 bias without high-resolution HLA data. Whole-study results and caveats: Control samples showed higher TRB and TRG clonality than intraepithelial and lamina propria samples in active celiac disease. Intraepithelial and lamina propria fractions were not highly pure, so cross-contamination was possible.

Generated by immunoSEQ multiplex PCR, the TCRdb table keeps only in-frame clones and is missing some. The table has about 4,700 clones, under 65% seen once. This clone has a single count. Its target is unknown. CDR1 MNHEY and CDR2 SMNVEV come from the germline V gene (reference sequence). V gave up 5 bases and J gave up 5 bases, with 13 bases separating them. The CDR3 spans 14 residues. The material sequenced was lamina propria lymphocytes from the gut. The V gene is TRBV27, the J gene TRBJ1-5, with D unresolved. The TCR comes from a woman between 65 and 79 years old with celiac disease. CDR3 sequence: CASSTLGPYQPQHF. CDR3 DNA sequence: TGTGCCAGCAGTACCCTGGGCCCGTATCAGCCCCAGCATTTT.